This TCR beta chain emerged from a study of siplizumab effects on memory and regulatory T cells. Study-level results: No more than a minor fraction of alloreactive clones could be traced back to unstimulated subsets.

As regards this clone: What it binds is not known.

This CDR3 region has 16 residues. The germline gives CDR1 LNHDA, CDR2 SQIVND (reference sequence). The V gene lost 3 bases and the J gene lost 1 base, with 16 bases spanning the gap. Clones were read by immunoSEQ multiplex PCR, and TCRdb kept only the in-frame ones, dropping some. Of 50,000 to 75,000 clones listed, approximately 79% are singletons. The gene calls are TRBV19 and TRBJ2-7; tentative D call: TRBD1 (5 bases). Sequencing was performed on memory CD4+ T cells sorted from blood. This receptor was obtained from a human donor in good health. Here the CDR3 reads CASSIGGYGASYEQYF. In DNA, the CDR3 is TGTGCCAGTAGTATTGGTGGGTATGGGGCGTCCTACGAGCAGTACTTC. Supplemented by reference TRBV19 and TRBJ2-7, the full variable domain reads DGGITQSPKYLFRKEGQNVTLSCEQNLNHDAMYWYRQDPGQGLRLIYYSQIVNDFQKGDIAEGYSVSREKKESFPLTVTSAQKNPTAFYLCASSIGGYGASYEQYFGPGTRLTVT.